A selection of T cell receptor beta chains follows, all from one sample in a study of blood T cell repertoires in COVID-19. The method was immunoSEQ multiplex PCR; TCRdb's version includes in-frame clones alone and lacks a portion of them. The repertoire includes 150,000 to 190,000 clones, more than 85% of them detected once, and 2.4% sits in the top ten. The sample taken for sequencing was peripheral blood. Source of these receptors: a woman in her seventies with acute or convalescent COVID-19. CDR3s include the opening cysteine and the closing phenylalanine or tryptophan. The D gene is left open where the match is weak. Part of the rows lack a size; the others show once, few, many or a class for expanded clones.

v_gene,j_gene,abundance,d_gene,CDR3aa,CDR3nt
TRBV20-1,TRBJ1-3,.,.,CSAGQGNTIYF,TGCAGTGCCGGACAGGGAAACACCATATATTTT
TRBV2,TRBJ1-2,.,.,CASSYSGNYGYTF,TGTGCCAGCAGTTACTCGGGGAACTATGGCTACACCTTC
TRBV5-1,TRBJ1-4,.,TRBD1,CASSLARDRTEKLFF,TGCGCCAGCAGCTTGGCCCGGGACAGGACTGAAAAACTGTTTTTT
TRBV12-3/TRBV12-4,TRBJ1-4,.,.,CASSFGEKLFF,TGTGCCAGCAGTTTCGGGGAAAAACTGTTTTTT
TRBV7-9,TRBJ1-1,.,.,CASSLSGSGEAFF,TGTGCCAGCAGCTTATCTGGGAGCGGTGAAGCTTTCTTT
TRBV2,TRBJ1-3,.,.,CASSAGERNTIYF,TGTGCCAGCAGTGCAGGGGAAAGAAACACCATATATTTT
TRBV5-4,TRBJ2-4,.,TRBD1,CASSLRQGENIQYF,TGTGCCAGCAGCTTGCGACAGGGGGAGAACATTCAGTACTTC
TRBV28,TRBJ1-5,.,TRBD1,CASRLETGASLYSNQPQHF,TGTGCCAGCAGGCTGGAGACAGGGGCTTCCCTTTATAGCAATCAGCCCCAGCATTTT
TRBV19,TRBJ1-3,once,TRBD1,CASSTLGGGTGNTIYF,TGTGCCAGTAGTACCCTCGGAGGGGGCACTGGAAACACCATATATTTT
TRBV28,TRBJ2-2,.,TRBD1,CASRTGIPGELFF,TGTGCCAGCAGGACAGGGATTCCCGGGGAGCTGTTTTTT
TRBV6-5,TRBJ1-2,.,TRBD1,CASNRDSTYGYTF,TGTGCCAGCAACCGGGACAGTACCTATGGCTACACCTTC
TRBV28,TRBJ2-4,.,TRBD2,CASSFGGVAKNIQYF,TGTGCCAGCAGTTTCGGGGGGGTAGCCAAAAACATTCAGTACTTC
TRBV19,TRBJ1-6,.,.,CASSRRELSNSPLHF,TGTGCCAGTAGCCGACGGGAACTGAGTAATTCACCCCTCCACTTT
TRBV6-1,TRBJ2-7,.,TRBD2,CASSERRGTLSPSEQYF,TGTGCCAGCAGTGAGAGGCGGGGGACCCTTTCCCCCTCCGAGCAGTACTTC
TRBV6-6,TRBJ1-2,.,.,CASKLRVGYGYTF,TGTGCCAGCAAACTCAGGGTCGGCTATGGCTACACCTTC
TRBV10-3,TRBJ1-2,.,TRBD1,CAISPTGLDGYTF,TGTGCCATCAGCCCGACAGGGTTGGACGGCTACACCTTC
TRBV6-2/TRBV6-3,TRBJ1-1,.,.,CASSYRSGTSMNTEAFF,TGTGCCAGCAGTTACAGGAGTGGGACAAGCATGAACACTGAAGCTTTCTTT
TRBV12-5,TRBJ1-2,once,.,CASGSGAGAGYGYTF,TGTGCTAGTGGTTCAGGGGCGGGGGCCGGATATGGCTACACCTTC
TRBV6-5,TRBJ2-2,.,TRBD1,CASRDMGQGAGELFF,TGTGCCAGCAGAGACATGGGACAGGGGGCCGGGGAGCTGTTTTTT
TRBV19,TRBJ1-1,.,TRBD1,CASFPWTGEAFF,TGTGCCAGTTTTCCCTGGACAGGTGAGGCTTTCTTT
TRBV18,TRBJ2-3,.,TRBD1,CASSPTAGTGVTDTQYF,TGTGCCAGCTCACCGACCGCCGGGACAGGGGTTACAGATACGCAGTATTTT
TRBV5-8,TRBJ1-5,.,.,CASSLLGVRGQPQHF,TGTGCCAGCAGCTTGTTGGGTGTCAGGGGACAGCCCCAGCATTTT
TRBV5-6,TRBJ1-2,.,TRBD1,CASHRGRSSYGYTF,TGTGCCAGCCACAGGGGGCGGTCAAGCTATGGCTACACCTTC
TRBV27,TRBJ1-5,.,TRBD1,CASSPMDRVGQPQHF,TGTGCCAGCAGTCCCATGGACAGGGTAGGCCAGCCCCAGCATTTT
TRBV15,TRBJ1-6,.,TRBD1,CATSRQGVGNSPLHF,TGTGCCACCAGCAGACAGGGGGTCGGCAATTCACCCCTCCACTTT
TRBV28,TRBJ2-3,.,.,CASSLTDTQYF,TGTGCCAGCAGTTTAACTGATACGCAGTATTTT